These T cell receptor beta chains were read from a single sample in a study of T cell repertoires and Cas9 in healthy adults. Clones were sequenced by immunoSEQ multiplex PCR, and TCRdb holds only the in-frame ones, with some missing. In the table there are some 1,500 clones, around 78% of which are singletons. The sequenced sample consisted of SpCas9-reactive Tregs (CD4+, CD25+, CD127-, CD137+, CD154-) from PBMCs; culture status not recorded. The receptors shown here come from a human donor in good health. Each CDR3 is given with its conserved first and last residue. A D gene is named only where the DNA matches it firmly. The size field is filled for only some rows; it gives once, few, many or a size class.

J,size,V,D,DNA,CDR3
TRBJ1-6,few,TRBV7-9,TRBD1,TGTGCCAGCAGCTTAGGTCGGGACAGCCTCTATAATTCACCCCTCCACTTT,CASSLGRDSLYNSPLHF
TRBJ2-5,.,TRBV7-3,TRBD2,TGTGCCAGCAGCCTCCCCCTAGCGGGAGGGCGGGAGACCCAGTACTTC,CASSLPLAGGRETQYF
TRBJ2-3,.,TRBV7-2,TRBD1,TGTGCCAGCAGCTTATCAGGGGGTAGCACAGATACGCAGTATTTT,CASSLSGGSTDTQYF
TRBJ2-3,.,TRBV4-3,.,TGCGCCAGCAGCCAAGAACTCGGACATAGCACAGATACGCAGTATTTT,CASSQELGHSTDTQYF
TRBJ2-3,.,TRBV4-2,TRBD1,TGTGCCAGCAGCCAACAGGGGGTAACAGATACGCAGTATTTT,CASSQQGVTDTQYF
TRBJ2-1,.,TRBV2,.,TGTGCCAGCAACGACGGATCCTACAATGAGCAGTTCTTC,CASNDGSYNEQFF
TRBJ1-2,.,TRBV7-2,.,TGTGCCAGCAGCTTAGTACGGGACGGAGGCTACACCTTC,CASSLVRDGGYTF
TRBJ2-2,.,TRBV6-1,.,TGTGCCATCTTGATCCCCCACCGAGCCGGGGAGCTGTTTTTT,CAILIPHRAGELFF
TRBJ2-5,.,TRBV9,.,TGTGCCAGCAGCGGGAGCGGAGAGACCCAGTACTTC,CASSGSGETQYF
TRBJ2-5,few,TRBV6-6,.,TGTGCCAGCAGGTCCGAGACTACCCCACAAGAGACCCAGTACTTC,CASRSETTPQETQYF
TRBJ1-2,large,TRBV7-9,.,TGTGCCAGCAGCACTATCTCTTCGTCGAAGGTCAGGGTGGAAGGCTACACCTTC,CASSTISSSKVRVEGYTF
TRBJ1-2,.,TRBV18,.,TGTGCCAGCTCAGAAAGGGCCGGTTATGGCTACACCTTC,CASSERAGYGYTF
TRBJ2-2,.,TRBV7-2,.,TGTGCCAGCAGCTTATCACCAGTTCGAGGGGAGCTGTTTTTT,CASSLSPVRGELFF
TRBJ1-1,.,TRBV7-2,.,TGTGCCAGCAGCTTAGTAGGGAGGGGCCACACTGAAGCTTTCTTT,CASSLVGRGHTEAFF
TRBJ2-2,few,TRBV11-2,.,TGTGCCAGCAGCTTAGGGTTAGCGGCCGGGGAGCTGTTTTTT,CASSLGLAAGELFF
TRBJ2-3,few,TRBV21-1,.,TGTGCCAGCAGCCCTAAACCCGGGCGAGATACGCAGTATTTT,CASSPKPGRDTQYF
TRBJ1-4,.,TRBV7-8,.,TGTGCCAGCAGTTCGTTGGACGTAGAAGTTGCGAGCGCGTTTTTT,CASSSLDVEVASAFF
TRBJ2-1,.,TRBV5-1,TRBD2,TGCGCCAGCAACCGGGGTGGCGGGAGCTACAATGAGCAGTTCTTC,CASNRGGGSYNEQFF
TRBJ2-1,once,TRBV10-3,.,TGTGCCATCAAGGACAGCTCCTACAATGAGCAGTTCTTC,CAIKDSSYNEQFF
TRBJ2-7,.,TRBV7-2,.,TGTGCCAGCACCGACTACGAGCGAGGGGTTTCCGAGCAGTACTTC,CASTDYERGVSEQYF
TRBJ2-2,large,TRBV19,.,TGTGCCAGTAGTATGACAGCTAAGGTTGCCACCGGGGAGCTGTTTTTT,CASSMTAKVATGELFF
TRBJ2-3,.,TRBV5-1,.,TGCGCCAGCAGCTTCGGACAGCAAATCACAGATACGCAGTATTTT,CASSFGQQITDTQYF
TRBJ2-5,.,TRBV11-3,TRBD1,TGTGCCAGCAGCTCGAGACTGGACAGGGGGGTTCAAGAGACCCAGTACTTC,CASSSRLDRGVQETQYF
TRBJ1-2,.,TRBV6-9,.,TGTGCCAGCAGTTACGATCAGAACCGTGGCTACACCTTC,CASSYDQNRGYTF
TRBJ1-1,.,TRBV20-1,.,TGCAGTGCTGAACCGAACACTGAAGCTTTCTTT,CSAEPNTEAFF
TRBJ2-7,.,TRBV29-1,TRBD1,TGCAGCGTTGTAATTGTACTCGGGACAGGAGTTTCCTACGAGCAGTACTTC,CSVVIVLGTGVSYEQYF
TRBJ2-2,once,TRBV7-3,.,TGTGCCAGCAGCCGTAGGGCCGCCGGGGAGCTGTTTTTT,CASSRRAAGELFF
TRBJ2-1,.,TRBV7-9,.,TGTGCCAGCAGCTGGGCTCAGGTTGAGCAGTTCTTC,CASSWAQVEQFF
TRBJ2-1,.,TRBV5-1,TRBD1,TGCGCCAGCAGCCACGGACAGGCCGGGAATGAGCAGTTCTTC,CASSHGQAGNEQFF
TRBJ1-2,.,TRBV6-5,.,TGTGCCAGCAGTGAATCCATTTATGGCTACACCTTC,CASSESIYGYTF
TRBJ1-4,.,TRBV11-2,.,TGTGCCAGCAGCTCCGTGACTTCAGGGGAGAATGAAAAACTGTTTTTT,CASSSVTSGENEKLFF
TRBJ1-5,once,TRBV2,.,TGTGCCAGGGGCGGGACGAACGGTCAGCCCCAGCATTTT,CARGGTNGQPQHF
TRBJ1-4,.,TRBV5-8,TRBD1,TGTGCCAGCAGCTCGGGACAGGGGAGTGAAAAACTGTTTTTT,CASSSGQGSEKLFF
TRBJ1-3,.,TRBV7-3,.,TGTGCCAGCAGCCAAATGACGTCAAAAATCGGGGGGGGGTCTTCTGGAAACACCATATATTTT,CASSQMTSKIGGGSSGNTIYF